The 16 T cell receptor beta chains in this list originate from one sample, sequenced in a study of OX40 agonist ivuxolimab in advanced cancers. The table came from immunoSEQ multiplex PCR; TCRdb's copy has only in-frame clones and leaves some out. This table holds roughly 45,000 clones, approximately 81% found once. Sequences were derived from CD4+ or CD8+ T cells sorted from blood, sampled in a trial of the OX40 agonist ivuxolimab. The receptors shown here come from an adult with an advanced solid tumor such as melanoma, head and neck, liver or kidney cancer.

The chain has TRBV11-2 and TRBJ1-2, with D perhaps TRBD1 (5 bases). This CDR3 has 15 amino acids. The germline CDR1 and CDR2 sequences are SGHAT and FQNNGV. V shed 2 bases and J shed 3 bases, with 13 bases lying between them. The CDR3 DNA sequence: TGTGCCAGCAGCTTAATATCCAAACAGGACTATGGCTACACCTTC. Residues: CASSLISKQDYGYTF. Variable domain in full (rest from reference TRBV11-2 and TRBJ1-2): EAGVAQSPRYKIIEKRQSVAFWCNPISGHATLYWYQQILGQGPKLLIQFQNNGVVDDSQLPKDRFSAERLKGVDSTLKIQPAKLEDSAVYLCASSLISKQDYGYTFGSGTRLTVV.

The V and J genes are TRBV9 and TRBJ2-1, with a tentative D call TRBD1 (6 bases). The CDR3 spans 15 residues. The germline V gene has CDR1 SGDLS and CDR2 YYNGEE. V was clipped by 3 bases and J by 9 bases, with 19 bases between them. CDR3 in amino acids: CASSAEPEWTAEQFF. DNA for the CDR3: TGTGCCAGCAGCGCGGAACCGGAATGGACAGCTGAGCAGTTCTTC.

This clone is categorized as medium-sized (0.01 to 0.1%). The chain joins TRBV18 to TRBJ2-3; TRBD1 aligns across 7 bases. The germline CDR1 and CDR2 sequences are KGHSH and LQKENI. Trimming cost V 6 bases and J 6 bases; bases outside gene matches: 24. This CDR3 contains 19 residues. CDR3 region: CASSQGDRAVPWLTDTQYF. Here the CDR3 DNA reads TGTGCCAGCTCCCAGGGGGACAGAGCCGTCCCCTGGCTTACGGATACGCAGTATTTT.

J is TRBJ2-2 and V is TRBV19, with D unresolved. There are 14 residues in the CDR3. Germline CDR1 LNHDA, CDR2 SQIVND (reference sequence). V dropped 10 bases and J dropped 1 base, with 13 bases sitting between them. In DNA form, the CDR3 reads TGTGCCACTTCTTTGGGGTTGAACACCGGGGAGCTGTTTTTT. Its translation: CATSLGLNTGELFF.

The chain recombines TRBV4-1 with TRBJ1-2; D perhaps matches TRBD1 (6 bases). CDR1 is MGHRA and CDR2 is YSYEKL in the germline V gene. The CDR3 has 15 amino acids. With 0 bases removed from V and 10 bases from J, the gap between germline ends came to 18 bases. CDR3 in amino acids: CASSQDRGAGEVYTF. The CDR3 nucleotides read TGCGCCAGCAGCCAAGATAGAGGGGCAGGGGAAGTCTACACCTTC.

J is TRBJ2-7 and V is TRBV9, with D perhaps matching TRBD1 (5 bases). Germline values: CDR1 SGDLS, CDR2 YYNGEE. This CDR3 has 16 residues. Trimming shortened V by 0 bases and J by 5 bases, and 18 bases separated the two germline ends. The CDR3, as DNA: TGTGCCAGCAGCGTAGTCACAGGCGCGGTGTTCGACGAGCAGTACTTC. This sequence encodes CASSVVTGAVFDEQYF.

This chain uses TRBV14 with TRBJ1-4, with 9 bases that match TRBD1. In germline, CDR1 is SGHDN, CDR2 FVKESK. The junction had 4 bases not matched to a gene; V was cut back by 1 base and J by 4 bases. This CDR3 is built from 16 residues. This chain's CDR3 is CASSQATGGFNEKLFF. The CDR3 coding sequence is TGTGCCAGCAGCCAAGCCACAGGGGGCTTTAATGAAAAACTGTTTTTT.

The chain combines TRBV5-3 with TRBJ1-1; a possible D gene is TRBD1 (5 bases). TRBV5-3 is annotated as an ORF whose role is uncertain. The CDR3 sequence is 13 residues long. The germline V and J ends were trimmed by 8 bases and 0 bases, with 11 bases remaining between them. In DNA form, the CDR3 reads TGTGCCAGCAGCCCGGACATGAACACTGAAGCTTTCTTT. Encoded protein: CASSPDMNTEAFF.

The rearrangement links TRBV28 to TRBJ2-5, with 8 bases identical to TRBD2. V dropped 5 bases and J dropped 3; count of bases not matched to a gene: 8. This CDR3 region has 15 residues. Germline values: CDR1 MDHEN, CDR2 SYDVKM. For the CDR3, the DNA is TGTGCCAGCAGTCCACTAGCGGAAAGGGAAGAGACCCAGTACTTC. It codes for CASSPLAEREETQYF.

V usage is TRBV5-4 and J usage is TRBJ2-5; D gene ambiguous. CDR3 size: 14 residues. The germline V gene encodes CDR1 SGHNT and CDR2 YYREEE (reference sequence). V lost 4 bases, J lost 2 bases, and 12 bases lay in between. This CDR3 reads CASSRSRVQETQYF. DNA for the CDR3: TGTGCCAGCAGCCGGTCACGAGTACAAGAGACCCAGTACTTC.

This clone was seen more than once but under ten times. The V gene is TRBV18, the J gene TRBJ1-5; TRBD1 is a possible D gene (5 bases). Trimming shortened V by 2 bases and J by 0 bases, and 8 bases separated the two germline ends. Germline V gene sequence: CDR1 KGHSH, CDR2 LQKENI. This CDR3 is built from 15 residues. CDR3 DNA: TGTGCCAGCTCACCAGGGGGGTATAGCAATCAGCCCCAGCATTTT. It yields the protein CASSPGGYSNQPQHF.

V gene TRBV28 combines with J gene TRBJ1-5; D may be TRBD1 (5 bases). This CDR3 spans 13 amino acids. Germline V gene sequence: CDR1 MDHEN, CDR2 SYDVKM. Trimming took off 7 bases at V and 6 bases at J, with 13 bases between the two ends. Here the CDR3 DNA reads TGTGCCAGCACACGGGGGTTAGGTCAGCCCCAGCATTTT. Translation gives CASTRGLGQPQHF.

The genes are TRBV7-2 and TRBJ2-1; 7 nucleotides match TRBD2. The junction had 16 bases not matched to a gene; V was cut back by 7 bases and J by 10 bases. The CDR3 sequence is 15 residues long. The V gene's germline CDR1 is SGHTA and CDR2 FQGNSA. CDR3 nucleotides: TGTGCCAGCAACGAGCAGGGACTATCAACGCGGGAGCAGTTCTTC. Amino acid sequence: CASNEQGLSTREQFF.

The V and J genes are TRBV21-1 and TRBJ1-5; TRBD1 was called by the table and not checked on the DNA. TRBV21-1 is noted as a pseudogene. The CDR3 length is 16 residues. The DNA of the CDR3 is TGTGCCAGCAGCAAACGAAAGGGGAACGGGCTACGACCCCAGCATTTT. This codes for CASSKRKGNGLRPQHF.

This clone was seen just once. The CDR3 sequence is CASSHAGDTELFF. The CDR3 region has the DNA TGTGCCAGCAGCCATGCAGGGGACACGGAGCTGTTTTTT. V usage is TRBV11-2 and J usage is TRBJ2-2; D may be TRBD1 (6 bases). There are 13 residues in the CDR3. Germline V gene data show CDR1 as SGHAT and CDR2 as FQNNGV. Trimming shortened V by 5 bases and J by 10 bases, and 14 bases separated the two germline ends.

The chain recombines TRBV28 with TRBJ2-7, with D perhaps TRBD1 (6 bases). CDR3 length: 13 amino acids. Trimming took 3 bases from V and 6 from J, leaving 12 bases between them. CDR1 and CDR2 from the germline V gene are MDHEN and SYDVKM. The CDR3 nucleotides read TGTGCCAGCAGTTTTAAACAGGGCGGCGAGCAGTACGTC. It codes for CASSFKQGGEQYV.